Below are 23 T cell receptor beta chains sequenced from a single sample in a study of identical twins (dated by TCRdb to 2016 to 2017). The library was obtained by 5' RACE. TCRdb shows the sequencer as Illumina HiSeq 2000. TCRdb reprocessed the public reads (quality trimming at Q25 with fastp, clone calling with MiXCR) and kept in-frame beta chains. Entries that share a CDR3 protein sequence are merged under the most common genes and DNA. This sample lists around 250,000 distinct CDR3 sequences; roughly an eighth were detected once. The biggest ten clones account for approximately 4% of the sample. This same sample was also taken into another study, of yellow fever vaccine responses in identical twins.

The material sequenced was memory (CD45RO+) T cells sorted from blood. The cell subset or site label of this sample denotes: CD45RO+ enriched T cells. The receptors originated from a woman younger than 30 in good health.

This clonotype was counted only a few times. The V and J genes are TRBV20-1 and TRBJ1-1, with TRBD1 matching 7 bases. The germline CDR1 and CDR2 sequences are DFQATT and SNEGSKA (reference sequence). The trim removed 4 bases at V and 1 base at J, leaving 9 bases unmatched. The CDR3 loop spans 15 amino acids. The CDR3 DNA follows: TGCAGTGCTAATAACAGGGGATTAACGAACACTGAAGCTTTCTTT. As protein: CSANNRGLTNTEAFF.

The rearrangement uses TRBV28 and TRBJ2-5; 8 nucleotides agree with TRBD2. V gave up 5 bases and J gave up 7 bases; unmatched junction bases: 12. CDR3 length: 15 amino acids. Germline loops: CDR1 MDHEN, CDR2 SYDVKM. DNA for the CDR3: TGTGCCAGCAGTCCCCCGGGGGGGGTCCTAGGGACCCAGTACTTC. This codes for CASSPPGGVLGTQYF.

This clonotype was observed a few times. The J gene is TRBJ1-5, the V gene TRBV6-2 or TRBV6-3; weak D call: TRBD1 (6 bases). Germline V gene sequence: CDR1 MNHEY, CDR2 SVGEGT. The ends were cut back, 10 bases at V and 4 bases at J, with 14 bases in the middle. CDR3 length equals 13 residues. This CDR3 is CATEDSFNQPQHF. CDR3 nucleotides: TGTGCCACCGAGGACAGCTTTAATCAGCCCCAGCATTTT.

The chain is built from TRBV3-1 and TRBJ2-2; the D gene is possibly TRBD1 (5 bases). The CDR3 is 18 amino acids. CDR1 and CDR2 from the germline V gene are LGHDT and YNNKEL (reference sequence). V lost 3 bases to trimming and J lost 6 bases, with 23 bases between them. This CDR3 is CASSQISGSQLGSGELFF. The CDR3 DNA reads TGTGCCAGCAGCCAGATTTCAGGGTCCCAACTTGGTTCCGGGGAGCTGTTTTTT.

This clonotype showed up many times. The V call is TRBV6-6, the J call TRBJ1-1; D not resolved. The CDR3 loop spans 13 amino acids. V was clipped by 6 bases and J by 0 bases, with 8 bases between them. CDR1 and CDR2 (germline): MNHNY, SVGAGI (reference sequence). The CDR3 DNA follows: TGTGCCAGCAGCCCGGGTTTGAACACTGAAGCTTTCTTT. This codes for CASSPGLNTEAFF.

This clonotype was observed a handful of times. This sequence joins TRBV12-3 or TRBV12-4 and TRBJ1-6, with 8 bases matching TRBD1. The CDR3 contains 14 residues. V lost 5 bases, J lost 10 bases, and 7 bases stayed unmatched. As DNA, the CDR3 is TGTGCCAGCAGTCTAACAGGGGGTGGCTCACCCCTCCACTTT. Its translation: CASSLTGGGSPLHF.

At least ten counts were recorded for this clonotype. V is TRBV20-1 and J is TRBJ2-7, with D maybe TRBD2 (5 bases). The CDR3 is made up of 15 amino acids. Germline CDR1 DFQATT, CDR2 SNEGSKA (reference sequence). The ends were cut back, 1 base at V and 2 bases at J, with 15 bases in the middle. The DNA of the CDR3 is TGCAGTGCTAGAGGCCTTGAGGGAGATGCCTACGAGCAGTACTTC. Translated: CSARGLEGDAYEQYF.

V gene TRBV20-1 combines with J gene TRBJ2-3, with TRBD2 matching over 9 bases. In germline, CDR1 is DFQATT, CDR2 SNEGSKA (reference sequence). The length of the CDR3 is 12 residues. CDR3: CAQRGAYDTQYF. The CDR3 bases are TGCGCTCAGCGGGGGGCCTACGATACGCAGTATTTT.

The rearrangement links TRBV29-1 to TRBJ2-7, with 9 bases matching TRBD1. CDR3 length equals 12 residues. In germline, CDR1 is SQVTM, CDR2 ANQGSEA. V lost 3 bases to trimming and J lost 5 bases; unmatched junction nucleotides: 2. The CDR3 coding sequence is TGCAGCGTTGAGGACAGGGGCGACGAGCAGTACTTC. This encodes CSVEDRGDEQYF.

The V and J genes are TRBV18 and TRBJ1-5; D call uncertain. V lost 4 bases to trimming and J lost 1 base, with 11 bases between them. This CDR3 has 15 residues. Per germline, CDR1 KGHSH and CDR2 LQKENI. The DNA of the CDR3 is TGTGCCAGCTCACTAAAGGACGGCAGCAATCAGCCCCAGCATTTT. This sequence encodes CASSLKDGSNQPQHF.

This clonotype has a handful of counts. The chain has TRBV15 and TRBJ2-1; D may be TRBD2 (5 bases). Deletions cut 5 bases from V and 5 bases from J, with 19 bases between. This CDR3 is 16 amino acids long. CDR1 and CDR2 from the germline V gene are LNHNV and YYDKDF (reference sequence). In DNA, the CDR3 is TGTGCCACCAGCTCTCCCCGAGGGAATCTAAACAATGAGCAGTTCTTC. Its translation is CATSSPRGNLNNEQFF.

This chain connects TRBV30 to TRBJ1-5; 9 bases agree with TRBD1. Trimming took 7 bases from V and 7 from J; bases not matched to a gene: 8. The CDR3 runs to 13 residues. In germline, CDR1 is GTSNPN, CDR2 SVGIG (reference sequence). The CDR3 DNA is TGTGCCTTTTCACCGGGACAGGGACAGCCCCAGCATTTT. Its protein is CAFSPGQGQPQHF.

This clonotype was detected ten times or more. Written as DNA, the CDR3 is TGTGCCAGCAGTGACGACGGAGTCTATGGCTACACCTTC. Its translation is CASSDDGVYGYTF. The chain is built from TRBV12-3 or TRBV12-4 and TRBJ1-2; D is undetermined. The germline V and J ends were trimmed by 5 bases and 4 bases, with 11 bases remaining between them. This CDR3 comprises 13 residues.

The genes are TRBV12-5 and TRBJ2-2; D may correspond to TRBD1 or TRBD2 (6 bases each). Germline CDR1 is LGHNT and CDR2 is FRNRAP. CDR3 length equals 14 residues. The V end was cut by 6 bases, the J end by 3 bases, with 11 bases between. The CDR3, as DNA: TGTGCTAGTGGAAGGGGGGAGTACACCGGGGAGCTGTTTTTT. As protein: CASGRGEYTGELFF.

This clonotype has just a few counts. This chain uses TRBV28 with TRBJ1-1; 8 bases map to TRBD1. The CDR3 is made up of 14 amino acids. V lost 5 bases to trimming and J lost 4 bases; unmatched junction nucleotides: 6. Germline CDR1 reads MDHEN; CDR2 reads SYDVKM. DNA for the CDR3: TGTGCCAGCAGTGCAGGGGGCGCGGCCACTGAAGCTTTCTTT. Encoded protein: CASSAGGAATEAFF.

This clonotype was seen a few times. This chain uses TRBV29-1 with TRBJ2-1; D is unclear. Trimming pared 7 bases from V and 7 bases from J, leaving 14 bases between. Germline CDR1 is SQVTM and CDR2 is ANQGSEA. The CDR3 covers 12 residues. The CDR3, as DNA: TGCAGCGCCCGACCCGGACCGAATGAGCAGTTCTTC. It is translated as CSARPGPNEQFF.

This clonotype has only a few counts. The V and J genes are TRBV5-1 and TRBJ2-3; D remains unclear. Trimming took off 0 bases at V and 8 bases at J, with 10 bases between the two ends. Germline CDR1 and CDR2: SGHRS and YFSETQ. This CDR3 has 13 residues. The CDR3: CASSLDIVGTQYF. The CDR3 nucleotides are TGCGCCAGCAGCTTGGATATTGTGGGTACGCAGTATTTT.

This clonotype was seen ten or more times. This chain links TRBV4-2 with TRBJ2-1; TRBD2 matches 9 bases. Germline values: CDR1 LGHNA, CDR2 YNFKEQ. With V trimmed by 0 bases and J by 8 bases, 8 bases remained unmatched. The CDR3 is made up of 16 amino acids. This CDR3 is CASSQEGPSGVDEQFF. The CDR3, as DNA: TGTGCCAGCAGCCAAGAAGGGCCTAGCGGGGTTGATGAGCAGTTCTTC.

The V gene is TRBV5-1, the J gene TRBJ2-7; no firm D call. Trimming removed 0 bases at V and 1 base at J, with 11 bases between. The CDR3 is 15 amino acids. The V gene's germline CDR1 is SGHRS and CDR2 YFSETQ. The DNA for the CDR3 is TGCGCCAGCAGCTTGGGGACCATACGATCCTACGAGCAGTACTTC. Amino acid sequence: CASSLGTIRSYEQYF. The whole variable domain, filled in from reference TRBV5-1 and TRBJ2-7, reads KAGVTQTPRYLIKTRGQQVTLSCSPISGHRSVSWYQQTPGQGLQFLFEYFSETQRNKGNFPGRFSGRQFSNSRSEMNVSTLELGDSALYLCASSLGTIRSYEQYFGPGTRLTVT.

This clonotype was observed a handful of times. J is TRBJ2-3 and V is TRBV7-9; no reliable D call. The CDR3 loop spans 13 amino acids. Germline CDR1 reads SEHNR; CDR2 reads FQNEAQ (reference sequence). Trimming took 2 bases from V and 9 from J, leaving 12 bases between them. In DNA form, the CDR3 reads TGTGCCAGCAGCTTAAATTGGCTCCGGACGCAGTATTTT. It encodes CASSLNWLRTQYF.

The chain joins TRBV7-6 to TRBJ2-1, with 15 bases matching TRBD2. This CDR3 has 15 amino acids. V lost 5 bases to trimming and J lost 9 bases; unmatched junction nucleotides: 5. Germline-derived CDR1 and CDR2 are SGHVS and FNYEAQ. CDR3 region: CASSPTGLAGGEQFF. The CDR3 DNA is TGTGCCAGCAGCCCGACGGGACTAGCGGGAGGTGAGCAGTTCTTC.

This clonotype showed up just a few times. The V gene is TRBV30, the J gene TRBJ1-5, with 7 nucleotides matching TRBD1. The CDR3 contains 16 residues. The junction had 8 bases not matched to a gene; V was cut back by 2 bases and J by 1 base. Looked up from germline, CDR1 is GTSNPN and CDR2 is SVGIG (reference sequence). CDR3 in amino acids: CAWSLPPGQSNQPQHF. The CDR3 coding sequence is TGTGCCTGGAGTCTCCCACCGGGACAGAGCAATCAGCCCCAGCATTTT.

To note about this clonotype: Sequence at one end of the junction differs from germline and may be a read error. The V and J genes are TRBV2 and TRBJ2-1; TRBD2 aligns across 15 bases. Germline V gives CDR1 SNHLY, CDR2 FYNNEI. The CDR3 runs to 19 residues. In DNA form, the CDR3 reads TGTGCCCGCAGTCCGACCGGACTAGCGGGAGGGCCAACCTACAATGAGCAGTTCTTC. Its translation is CARSPTGLAGGPTYNEQFF.